A selection of T cell receptor beta chains follows, all from one sample in a study of T cells in Graves' hyperthyroidism and ophthalmopathy. Via MiXCR, TCRdb re-called the multiplex PCR reads, giving one row per CDR3 protein. The sample has about 400,000 distinct CDR3 sequences, just under 15% seen once. The sample taken for sequencing was blood. The receptors come from a young woman with Graves' hyperthyroidism. The CDR3 runs from the conserved cysteine through the conserved F or W. Each record gives: D gene, CDR3 length, J gene, V gene, clone size, CDR3 DNA, CDR3 protein. The D gene is left open where the match is weak. Where a row states a size, it is once, few, many or the class of an expanded clone; other rows omit it.

d_call: -; cdr3_length: 15; j_call: TRBJ2-1; v_call: TRBV6-4; clone_size: few; cdr3_nt: TGTGCCAGCAGTGACGGTGCGGGAAAGAACAATGAGCAGTTCTTC; cdr3_aa: CASSDGAGKNNEQFF
d_call: -; cdr3_length: 14; j_call: TRBJ1-5; v_call: TRBV27; clone_size: -; cdr3_nt: TGTGCCAGCAGTTTTACAGGGTTGTATCAGCCCCAGCATTTT; cdr3_aa: CASSFTGLYQPQHF
d_call: -; cdr3_length: 18; j_call: TRBJ2-2; v_call: TRBV15; clone_size: few; cdr3_nt: TGTGCCACCAGGAGCCTCCGACGCCTCGGTTCGAACACCGGGGAGCTGTTTTTT; cdr3_aa: CATRSLRRLGSNTGELFF
d_call: -; cdr3_length: 14; j_call: TRBJ2-4; v_call: TRBV20-1; clone_size: -; cdr3_nt: TGCAGTGCTAGAGTGCAAATAGCCAAAAACATTCAGTACTTC; cdr3_aa: CSARVQIAKNIQYF
d_call: -; cdr3_length: 14; j_call: TRBJ1-1; v_call: TRBV3-1; clone_size: few; cdr3_nt: TGTGCCAGCAGCCGGACCATGACAGAACCTGAAGCTTTCTTT; cdr3_aa: CASSRTMTEPEAFF
d_call: TRBD1; cdr3_length: 13; j_call: TRBJ1-2; v_call: TRBV28; clone_size: -; cdr3_nt: TGTGCCAGCAGTGTCGGGACAGCGAATGGCTACACCTTC; cdr3_aa: CASSVGTANGYTF
d_call: -; cdr3_length: 13; j_call: TRBJ2-7; v_call: TRBV29-1; clone_size: -; cdr3_nt: TGCAGCGTTGAAGACGAAGCCAACTACGAGCAGTACTTC; cdr3_aa: CSVEDEANYEQYF
d_call: -; cdr3_length: 12; j_call: TRBJ2-3; v_call: TRBV9; clone_size: -; cdr3_nt: TGTGCCAGCAGCGTAGACATTGATACGCAGTGTTTT; cdr3_aa: CASSVDIDTQCF
d_call: TRBD1; cdr3_length: 14; j_call: TRBJ2-7; v_call: TRBV28; clone_size: many; cdr3_nt: TGTGCCAGCCGCCGACAGGGTCTAACCTACGAGCAGTACTTC; cdr3_aa: CASRRQGLTYEQYF
d_call: TRBD1; cdr3_length: 14; j_call: TRBJ2-7; v_call: TRBV30; clone_size: many; cdr3_nt: TGTGCCTGGAGCGCGGGGACAGGGGCCTACGAGCAGTACTTC; cdr3_aa: CAWSAGTGAYEQYF
d_call: -; cdr3_length: 15; j_call: TRBJ1-5; v_call: TRBV20-1; clone_size: many; cdr3_nt: TGCAGTGCTAGAGATGGGGTCTATAGCAATCAGCCCCAGCATTTT; cdr3_aa: CSARDGVYSNQPQHF
d_call: -; cdr3_length: 14; j_call: TRBJ2-7; v_call: TRBV20-1; clone_size: many; cdr3_nt: TGCAGTGCTAGCAAACAGGGCCTCGCTTACGAGCAGTACTTC; cdr3_aa: CSASKQGLAYEQYF
d_call: -; cdr3_length: 16; j_call: TRBJ2-1; v_call: TRBV7-9; clone_size: -; cdr3_nt: TGTGCCCGCAGCTTATTCCGGGAGATCAACTACAATGAGCAGTTCTTC; cdr3_aa: CARSLFREINYNEQFF
d_call: TRBD2; cdr3_length: 14; j_call: TRBJ2-1; v_call: TRBV6-2/TRBV6-3; clone_size: -; cdr3_nt: TGTGCCAGCAGTTACTCTATTGGGACTAGCGGGAAGTTCTTC; cdr3_aa: CASSYSIGTSGKFF
d_call: -; cdr3_length: 12; j_call: TRBJ2-7; v_call: TRBV30; clone_size: many; cdr3_nt: TGTGCCTGGAACCCGAGGGTAGGCGAGCAGTACTTC; cdr3_aa: CAWNPRVGEQYF
d_call: -; cdr3_length: 13; j_call: TRBJ1-5; v_call: TRBV2; clone_size: many; cdr3_nt: TGTGCCAGCAGTGCGGGGATGAATCAGCCCCAGCATTTT; cdr3_aa: CASSAGMNQPQHF
d_call: -; cdr3_length: 13; j_call: TRBJ1-5; v_call: TRBV12-3/TRBV12-4; clone_size: -; cdr3_nt: TGTGCCAGCACCCCCTCGGGTATTCAGCCCCAGCATTTT; cdr3_aa: CASTPSGIQPQHF
d_call: -; cdr3_length: 12; j_call: TRBJ2-2; v_call: TRBV27; clone_size: -; cdr3_nt: TGTGCCAGCAGTTTTTGGACCGGGGAGCTGTTTTTT; cdr3_aa: CASSFWTGELFF
d_call: TRBD1; cdr3_length: 16; j_call: TRBJ1-5; v_call: TRBV18; clone_size: many; cdr3_nt: TGTGCCAGCTCACCACCGGGACAGGGGCCCAATCAGCCCCAGCATTTT; cdr3_aa: CASSPPGQGPNQPQHF
d_call: -; cdr3_length: 15; j_call: TRBJ2-3; v_call: TRBV30; clone_size: many; cdr3_nt: TGTGCCTGGAGTGCGCACAGGGCTAGCACAGATACGCAGTATTTT; cdr3_aa: CAWSAHRASTDTQYF
d_call: -; cdr3_length: 14; j_call: TRBJ2-2; v_call: TRBV2; clone_size: many; cdr3_nt: TGTGCCAGCAGGAGGGCCAGCAACACCGGGGAGCTGTTTTTT; cdr3_aa: CASRRASNTGELFF
d_call: -; cdr3_length: 15; j_call: TRBJ2-1; v_call: TRBV9; clone_size: many; cdr3_nt: TGTGCCAGCAGCGTAGCGGAGGCCCCCTACAATGAGCAGTTCTTC; cdr3_aa: CASSVAEAPYNEQFF
d_call: -; cdr3_length: 14; j_call: TRBJ1-1; v_call: TRBV12-3/TRBV12-4; clone_size: -; cdr3_nt: TGTGCCAGCAGTTTAACGGCGACGAACACTGAAGCTTTCTTT; cdr3_aa: CASSLTATNTEAFF
d_call: -; cdr3_length: 15; j_call: TRBJ1-4; v_call: TRBV24-1; clone_size: few; cdr3_nt: TGTGCCACCAGTGATTTGGGGACACTCGATGAAAAACTGTTTTTT; cdr3_aa: CATSDLGTLDEKLFF
d_call: -; cdr3_length: 14; j_call: TRBJ1-1; v_call: TRBV4-2; clone_size: few; cdr3_nt: TGTGCCAGCAGCCAGTGGGATCAGGACACTGAAGCTTTCTTT; cdr3_aa: CASSQWDQDTEAFF
d_call: -; cdr3_length: 12; j_call: TRBJ2-5; v_call: TRBV29-1; clone_size: many; cdr3_nt: TGCAGCTTGGAGGGGGGGCTGAAGACCCAGTACTTC; cdr3_aa: CSLEGGLKTQYF
d_call: TRBD1; cdr3_length: 14; j_call: TRBJ2-3; v_call: TRBV19; clone_size: few; cdr3_nt: TGTGCCAGTAAGAACAGGGGCTACATAGATACGCAGTATTTT; cdr3_aa: CASKNRGYIDTQYF
d_call: -; cdr3_length: 14; j_call: TRBJ1-1; v_call: TRBV18; clone_size: many; cdr3_nt: TGTGCCAGCTCAATTTCGCTGGGGTACACTGAAGCTTTCTTT; cdr3_aa: CASSISLGYTEAFF
d_call: -; cdr3_length: 15; j_call: TRBJ2-7; v_call: TRBV28; clone_size: many; cdr3_nt: TGTGCCAGCAGTGGTCTAGGTCAGGGGATCTACGAGCAGTACTTC; cdr3_aa: CASSGLGQGIYEQYF
d_call: -; cdr3_length: 17; j_call: TRBJ2-3; v_call: TRBV6-1; clone_size: many; cdr3_nt: TGTGCCAGCAGTAGAGGAACCGGGAGTGACGGCACAGATACGCAGTATTTT; cdr3_aa: CASSRGTGSDGTDTQYF
d_call: TRBD2; cdr3_length: 15; j_call: TRBJ2-5; v_call: TRBV3-1; clone_size: -; cdr3_nt: TGTGCCAGCAGCCGGACTAGCGGGATCGGGGAGACCCAGTACTTC; cdr3_aa: CASSRTSGIGETQYF
d_call: -; cdr3_length: 18; j_call: TRBJ2-3; v_call: TRBV7-2; clone_size: many; cdr3_nt: TGTGCCAGCAGCTTAGTCGGGGGAATTAGCGACGGGATCCCCACGCAGTATTTT; cdr3_aa: CASSLVGGISDGIPTQYF
d_call: -; cdr3_length: 10; j_call: TRBJ2-7; v_call: TRBV20-1; clone_size: -; cdr3_nt: TGCAGTGCTAGTCGGTACGAGCAGTACTTC; cdr3_aa: CSASRYEQYF
d_call: -; cdr3_length: 13; j_call: TRBJ1-2; v_call: TRBV20-1; clone_size: few; cdr3_nt: TGCAGTGCTAGTTTACAGCGTAGGGGCGGCTACACCTTC; cdr3_aa: CSASLQRRGGYTF
d_call: -; cdr3_length: 16; j_call: TRBJ1-1; v_call: TRBV19; clone_size: -; cdr3_nt: TGTGCCAGTAGCGTGCTAGGGACCGAGCTGAACACTGAAGCTTTCTTT; cdr3_aa: CASSVLGTELNTEAFF
d_call: -; cdr3_length: 16; j_call: TRBJ2-1; v_call: TRBV7-9; clone_size: few; cdr3_nt: TGTGCCAGCAGCTTACCGGGGGCGACCCCTTACAATGAGCAGTTCTTC; cdr3_aa: CASSLPGATPYNEQFF
d_call: -; cdr3_length: 14; j_call: TRBJ1-2; v_call: TRBV6-5; clone_size: many; cdr3_nt: TGTGCCAGCAGTTACTCGTCTGGAAACTATGGCTACACCTTC; cdr3_aa: CASSYSSGNYGYTF
d_call: TRBD2; cdr3_length: 13; j_call: TRBJ2-3; v_call: TRBV20-1; clone_size: many; cdr3_nt: TGCAGTGCTAGATTAGCGGGCACAGATACGCAGTACTTT; cdr3_aa: CSARLAGTDTQYF
d_call: -; cdr3_length: 13; j_call: TRBJ1-2; v_call: TRBV19; clone_size: -; cdr3_nt: TGTGCCAGTAACCGGAGACAAGCTTATGGCTACACCTTC; cdr3_aa: CASNRRQAYGYTF
d_call: TRBD2; cdr3_length: 14; j_call: TRBJ2-3; v_call: TRBV10-2; clone_size: -; cdr3_nt: TGCGCCAGCAGAGGGACTAGAGTGACAGATACGCAGTATTTT; cdr3_aa: CASRGTRVTDTQYF
d_call: TRBD1; cdr3_length: 16; j_call: TRBJ2-7; v_call: TRBV4-1; clone_size: many; cdr3_nt: TGCGCCAGCAGCCTCTCTGCTACAGGGGGCTTTCACGAGCAGTACTTC; cdr3_aa: CASSLSATGGFHEQYF